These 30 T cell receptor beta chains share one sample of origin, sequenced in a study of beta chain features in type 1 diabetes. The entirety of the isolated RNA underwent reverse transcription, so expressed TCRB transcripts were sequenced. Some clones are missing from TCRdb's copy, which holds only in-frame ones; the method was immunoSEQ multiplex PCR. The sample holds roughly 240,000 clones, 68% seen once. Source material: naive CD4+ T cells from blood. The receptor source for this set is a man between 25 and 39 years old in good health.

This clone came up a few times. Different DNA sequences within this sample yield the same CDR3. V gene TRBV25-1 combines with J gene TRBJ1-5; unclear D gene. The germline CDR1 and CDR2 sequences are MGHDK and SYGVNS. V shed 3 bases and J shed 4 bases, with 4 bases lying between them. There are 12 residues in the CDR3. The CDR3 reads CASSEGNQPQHF. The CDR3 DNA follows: TGTGCCAGCAGTGAGGGGAATCAGCCCCAGCATTTT. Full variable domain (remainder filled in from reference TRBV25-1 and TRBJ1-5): EADIYQTPRYLVIGTGKKITLECSQTMGHDKMYWYQQDPGMELHLIHYSYGVNSTEKGDLSSESTVSRIRTEHFPLTLESARPSHTSQYLCASSEGNQPQHFGDGTRLSIL.

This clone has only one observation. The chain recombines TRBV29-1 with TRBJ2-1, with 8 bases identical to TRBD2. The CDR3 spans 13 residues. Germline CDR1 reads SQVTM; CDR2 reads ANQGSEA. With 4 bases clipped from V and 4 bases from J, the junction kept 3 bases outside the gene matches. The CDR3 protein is CSVVGGGYNEQFF. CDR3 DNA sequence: TGCAGCGTTGTAGGCGGGGGGTACAATGAGCAGTTCTTC.

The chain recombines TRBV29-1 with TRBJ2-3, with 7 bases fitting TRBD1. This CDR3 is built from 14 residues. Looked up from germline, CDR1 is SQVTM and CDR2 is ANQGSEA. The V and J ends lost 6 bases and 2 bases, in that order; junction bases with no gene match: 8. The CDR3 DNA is TGCAGCGTGAGACAGGGCCGCGACACAGATACGCAGTATTTT. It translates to CSVRQGRDTDTQYF.

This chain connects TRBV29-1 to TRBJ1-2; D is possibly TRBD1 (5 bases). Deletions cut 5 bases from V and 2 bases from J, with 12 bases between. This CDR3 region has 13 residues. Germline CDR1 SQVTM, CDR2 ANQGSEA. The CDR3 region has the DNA TGCAGCGTTCAACCCGACAGCAACTATGGCTACACCTTC. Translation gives CSVQPDSNYGYTF.

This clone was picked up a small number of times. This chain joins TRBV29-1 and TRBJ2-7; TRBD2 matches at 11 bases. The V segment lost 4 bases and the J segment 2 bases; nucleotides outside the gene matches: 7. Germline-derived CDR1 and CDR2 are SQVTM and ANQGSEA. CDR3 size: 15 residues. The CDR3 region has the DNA TGCAGCGTTGCCCTTAGACTAGCGGGGACCTACGAGCAGTACTTC. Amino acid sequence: CSVALRLAGTYEQYF.

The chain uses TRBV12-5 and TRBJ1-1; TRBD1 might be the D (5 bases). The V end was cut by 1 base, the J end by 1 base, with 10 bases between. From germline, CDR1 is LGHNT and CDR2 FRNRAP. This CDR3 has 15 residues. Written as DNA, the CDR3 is TGTGCTAGTGGTTTGGCCGGGACGGCGAACACTGAAGCTTTCTTT. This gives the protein CASGLAGTANTEAFF.

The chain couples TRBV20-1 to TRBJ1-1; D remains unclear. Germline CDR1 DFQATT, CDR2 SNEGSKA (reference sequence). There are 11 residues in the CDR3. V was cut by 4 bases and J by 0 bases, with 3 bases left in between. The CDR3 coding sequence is TGCAGTGCTACAATGAACACTGAAGCTTTCTTT. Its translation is CSATMNTEAFF.

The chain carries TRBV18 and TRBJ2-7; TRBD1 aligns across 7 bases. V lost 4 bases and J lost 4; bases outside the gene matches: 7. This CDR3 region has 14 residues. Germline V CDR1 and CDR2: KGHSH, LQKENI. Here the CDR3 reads CASSHDPDRYEQYF. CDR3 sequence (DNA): TGTGCCAGCTCACATGACCCGGACAGGTACGAGCAGTACTTC.

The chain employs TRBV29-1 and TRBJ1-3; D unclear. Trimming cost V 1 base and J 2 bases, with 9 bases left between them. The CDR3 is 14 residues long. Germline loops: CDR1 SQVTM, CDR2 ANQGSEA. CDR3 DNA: TGCAGCGTTGAAGGCCGGCAGGCTGGAAACACCATATATTTT. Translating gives CSVEGRQAGNTIYF. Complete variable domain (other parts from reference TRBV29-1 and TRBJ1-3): SAVISQKPSRDICQRGTSLTIQCQVDSQVTMMFWYRQQPGQSLTLIATANQGSEATYESGFVIDKFPISRPNLTFSTLTVSNMSPEDSSIYLCSVEGRQAGNTIYFGEGSWLTVV.

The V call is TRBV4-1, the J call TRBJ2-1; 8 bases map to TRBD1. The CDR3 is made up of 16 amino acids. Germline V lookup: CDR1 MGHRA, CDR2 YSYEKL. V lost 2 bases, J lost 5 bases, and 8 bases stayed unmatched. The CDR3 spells CASSQYRGSIHNEQFF. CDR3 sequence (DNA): TGCGCCAGCAGCCAATACAGGGGGAGTATCCACAATGAGCAGTTCTTC.

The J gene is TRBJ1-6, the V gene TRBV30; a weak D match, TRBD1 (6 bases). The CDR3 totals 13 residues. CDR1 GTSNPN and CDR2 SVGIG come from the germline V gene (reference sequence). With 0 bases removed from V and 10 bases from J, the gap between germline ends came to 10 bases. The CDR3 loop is CAWSVRRGSPLHF. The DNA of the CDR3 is TGTGCCTGGAGTGTAAGAAGGGGGTCACCCCTCCACTTT. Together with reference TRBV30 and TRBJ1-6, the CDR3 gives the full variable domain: SQTIHQWPATLVQPVGSPLSLECTVEGTSNPNLYWYRQAAGRGLQLLFYSVGIGQISSEVPQNLSASRPQDRQFILSSKKLLLSDSGFYLCAWSVRRGSPLHFGNGTRLTVT.

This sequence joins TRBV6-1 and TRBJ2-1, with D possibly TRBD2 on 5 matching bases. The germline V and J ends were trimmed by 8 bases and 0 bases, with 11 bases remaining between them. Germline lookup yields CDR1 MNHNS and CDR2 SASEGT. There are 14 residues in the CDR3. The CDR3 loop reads CASGRLASYNEQFF. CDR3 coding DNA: TGTGCCAGCGGTAGGCTAGCCTCCTACAATGAGCAGTTCTTC.

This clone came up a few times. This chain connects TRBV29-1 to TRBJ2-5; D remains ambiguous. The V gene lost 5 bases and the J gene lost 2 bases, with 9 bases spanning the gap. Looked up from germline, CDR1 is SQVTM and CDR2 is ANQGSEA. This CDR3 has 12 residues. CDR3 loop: CSVSVDQETQYF. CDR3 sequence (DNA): TGCAGCGTTTCAGTCGATCAAGAGACCCAGTACTTC.

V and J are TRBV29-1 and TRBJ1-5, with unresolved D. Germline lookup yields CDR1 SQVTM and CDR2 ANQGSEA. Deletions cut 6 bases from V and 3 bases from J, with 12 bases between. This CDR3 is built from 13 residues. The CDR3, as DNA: TGCAGCGTCGGCGACGGGCTCAATCAGCCCCAGCATTTT. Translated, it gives CSVGDGLNQPQHF.

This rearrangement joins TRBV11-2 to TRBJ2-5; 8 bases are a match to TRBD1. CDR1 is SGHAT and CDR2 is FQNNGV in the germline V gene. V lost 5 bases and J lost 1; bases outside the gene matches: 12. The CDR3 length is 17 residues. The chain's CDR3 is CASSNHRGSIVQETQYF. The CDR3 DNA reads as TGTGCCAGCAGCAATCACAGGGGGTCGATAGTCCAAGAGACCCAGTACTTC.

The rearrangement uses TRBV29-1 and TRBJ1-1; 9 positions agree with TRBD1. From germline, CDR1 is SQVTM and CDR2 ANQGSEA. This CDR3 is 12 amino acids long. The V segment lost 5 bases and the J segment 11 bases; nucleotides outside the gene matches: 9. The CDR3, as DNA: TGCAGCGTTACACCGGGACAGGGTGAGGCTTTCTTT. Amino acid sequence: CSVTPGQGEAFF.

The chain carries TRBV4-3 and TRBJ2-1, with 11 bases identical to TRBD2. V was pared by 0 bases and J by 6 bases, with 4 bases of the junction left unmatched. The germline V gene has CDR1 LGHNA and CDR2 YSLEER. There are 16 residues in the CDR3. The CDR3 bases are TGCGCCAGCAGCCAAGAACCGACTAGCGGGATCAATGAGCAGTTCTTC. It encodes CASSQEPTSGINEQFF.

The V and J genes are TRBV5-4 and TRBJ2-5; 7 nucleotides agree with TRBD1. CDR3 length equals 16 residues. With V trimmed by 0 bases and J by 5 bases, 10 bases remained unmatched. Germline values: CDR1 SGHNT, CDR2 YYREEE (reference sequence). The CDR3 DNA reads TGTGCCAGCAGCTTGGGGCGACAGGGTTGGATGGAGACCCAGTACTTC. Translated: CASSLGRQGWMETQYF.

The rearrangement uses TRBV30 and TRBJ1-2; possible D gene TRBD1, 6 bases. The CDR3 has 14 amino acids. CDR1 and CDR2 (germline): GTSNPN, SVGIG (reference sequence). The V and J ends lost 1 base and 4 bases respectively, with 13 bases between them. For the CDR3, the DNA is TGTGCCTGGAGTGACGGGCAGGGGAGCTATGGCTACACCTTC. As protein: CAWSDGQGSYGYTF.

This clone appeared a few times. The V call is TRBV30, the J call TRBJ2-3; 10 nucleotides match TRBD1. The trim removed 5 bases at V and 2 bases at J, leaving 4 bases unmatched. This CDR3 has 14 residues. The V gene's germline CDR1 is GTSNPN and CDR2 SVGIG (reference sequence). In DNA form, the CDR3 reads TGTGCCTGGGACAGGGGGCCAAACACAGATACGCAGTATTTT. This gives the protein CAWDRGPNTDTQYF. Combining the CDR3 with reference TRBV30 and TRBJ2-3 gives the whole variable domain SQTIHQWPATLVQPVGSPLSLECTVEGTSNPNLYWYRQAAGRGLQLLFYSVGIGQISSEVPQNLSASRPQDRQFILSSKKLLLSDSGFYLCAWDRGPNTDTQYFGPGTRLTVL.

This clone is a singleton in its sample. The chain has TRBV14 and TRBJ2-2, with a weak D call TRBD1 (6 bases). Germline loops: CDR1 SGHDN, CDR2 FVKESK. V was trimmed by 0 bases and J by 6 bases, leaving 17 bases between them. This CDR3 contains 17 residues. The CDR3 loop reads CASSQEADSTFPGELFF. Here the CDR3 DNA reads TGTGCCAGCAGCCAAGAGGCGGACAGTACTTTTCCCGGGGAGCTGTTTTTT. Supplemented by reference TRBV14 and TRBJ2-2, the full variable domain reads EAGVTQFPSHSVIEKGQTVTLRCDPISGHDNLYWYRRVMGKEIKFLLHFVKESKQDESGMPNNRFLAERTGGTYSTLKVQPAELEDSGVYFCASSQEADSTFPGELFFGEGSRLTVL.

CDR3 in amino acids: CASSLLAGGGETQYF. The CDR3 DNA follows: TGTGCCAGCAGTCTCCTAGCGGGAGGGGGGGAGACCCAGTACTTC. The chain links TRBV28 to TRBJ2-5, with 12 bases fitting TRBD2. The CDR3 is made up of 15 amino acids. CDR1 is MDHEN and CDR2 is SYDVKM in the germline V gene. V trimming: 5 bases; J trimming: 5 bases; junction bases outside the gene matches: 6.

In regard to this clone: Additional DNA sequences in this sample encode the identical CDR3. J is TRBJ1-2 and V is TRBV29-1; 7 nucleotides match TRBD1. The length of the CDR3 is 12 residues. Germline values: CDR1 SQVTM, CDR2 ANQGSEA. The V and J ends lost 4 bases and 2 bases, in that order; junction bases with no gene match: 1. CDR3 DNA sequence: TGCAGCGTTGGGACAGGCAACTATGGCTACACCTTC. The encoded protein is CSVGTGNYGYTF.

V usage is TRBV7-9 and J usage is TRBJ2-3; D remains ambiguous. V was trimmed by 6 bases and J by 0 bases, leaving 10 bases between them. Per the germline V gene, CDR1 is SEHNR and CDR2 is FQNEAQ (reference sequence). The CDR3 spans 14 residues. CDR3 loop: CASRPARSTDTQYF. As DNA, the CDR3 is TGTGCCAGCAGACCCGCCCGAAGCACAGATACGCAGTATTTT. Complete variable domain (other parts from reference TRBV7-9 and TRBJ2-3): DTGVSQNPRHKITKRGQNVTFRCDPISEHNRLYWYRQTLGQGPEFLTYFQNEAQLEKSRLLSDRFSAERPKGSFSTLEIQRTEQGDSAMYLCASRPARSTDTQYFGPGTRLTVL.

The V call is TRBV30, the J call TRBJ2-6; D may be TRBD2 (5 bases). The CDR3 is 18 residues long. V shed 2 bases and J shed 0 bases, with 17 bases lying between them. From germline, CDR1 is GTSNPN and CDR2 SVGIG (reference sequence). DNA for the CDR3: TGTGCCTGGAGTCCGGAATCACGAGGGAGCTCTGGGGCCAACGTCCTGACTTTC. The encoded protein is CAWSPESRGSSGANVLTF.

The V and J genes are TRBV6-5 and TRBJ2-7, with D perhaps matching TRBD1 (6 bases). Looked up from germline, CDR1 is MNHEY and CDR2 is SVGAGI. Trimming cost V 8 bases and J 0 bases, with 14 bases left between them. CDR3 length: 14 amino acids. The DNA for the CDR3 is TGTGCCAGCCAGGGGACACTGAGCTCCTACGAGCAGTACTTC. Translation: CASQGTLSSYEQYF.

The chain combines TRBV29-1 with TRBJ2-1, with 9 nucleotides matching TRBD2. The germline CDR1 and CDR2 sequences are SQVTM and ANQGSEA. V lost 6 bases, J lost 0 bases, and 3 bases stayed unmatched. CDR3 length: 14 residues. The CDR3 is CSVFSGSSYNEQFF. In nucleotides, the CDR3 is TGCAGCGTCTTTAGCGGGAGCTCCTACAATGAGCAGTTCTTC.

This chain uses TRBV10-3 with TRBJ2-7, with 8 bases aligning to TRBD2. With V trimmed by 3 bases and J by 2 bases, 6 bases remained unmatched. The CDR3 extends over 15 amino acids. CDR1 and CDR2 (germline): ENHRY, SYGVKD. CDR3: CAISDSAGGTYEQYF. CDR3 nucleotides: TGTGCCATCAGTGACTCGGCGGGAGGTACCTACGAGCAGTACTTC.

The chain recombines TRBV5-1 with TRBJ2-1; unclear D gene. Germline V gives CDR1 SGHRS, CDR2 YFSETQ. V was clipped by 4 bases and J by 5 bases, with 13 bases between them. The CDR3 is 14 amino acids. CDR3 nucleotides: TGCGCCAGCAGCCCCCCGCTTAGGGACAATGAGCAGTTCTTC. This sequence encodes CASSPPLRDNEQFF.

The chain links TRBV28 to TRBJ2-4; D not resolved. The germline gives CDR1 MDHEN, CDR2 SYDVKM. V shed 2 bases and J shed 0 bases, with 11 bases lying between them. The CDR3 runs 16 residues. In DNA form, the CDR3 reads TGTGCCAGCAGTTTAAATCCGAGCTTAGCCAAAAACATTCAGTACTTC. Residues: CASSLNPSLAKNIQYF. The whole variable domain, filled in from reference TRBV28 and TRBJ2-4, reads DVKVTQSSRYLVKRTGEKVFLECVQDMDHENMFWYRQDPGLGLRLIYFSYDVKMKEKGDIPEGYSVSREKKERFSLILESASTNQTSMYLCASSLNPSLAKNIQYFGAGTRLSVL.